Shown below are 21 T cell receptor beta chains from a single sample sequenced in a study of type 1 and type 2 diabetes patients. Genomic DNA was the PCR template. The TCR beta CDR3 region was amplified using 30 forward and 13 reverse primers. Each CDR3 protein is one row after TCRdb ran MiXCR on the multiplex PCR reads. Of 270,000 or so distinct CDR3 sequences listed, around 47% were seen once; the top ten hold roughly 15%. Sequences were obtained from peripheral blood mononuclear cells (PBMCs). The receptors here all came from a man aged 18 to 29 with type 2 diabetes.

This clonotype has ten or more counts. The chain couples TRBV2 to TRBJ1-6; 8 bases fit TRBD1. CDR3 length: 14 residues. Trimming at V came to 2 bases and at J to 10 bases, leaving 4 bases not matched to a gene. Germline assignment: CDR1 SNHLY and CDR2 FYNNEI. The CDR3 spells CASSEWGDRSPLHF. The DNA of the CDR3 is TGTGCCAGCAGTGAATGGGGGGACAGGTCACCCCTCCACTTT.

This clonotype was seen only a few times. The CDR3 nucleotides are TGTGCCAGCAGCTCCCCCGTCTTTGGCTACACCTTC. Protein product: CASSSPVFGYTF. The chain combines TRBV7-9 with TRBJ1-2, with D unclear. V was clipped by 4 bases and J by 7 bases, with 10 bases between them. CDR1 and CDR2 (germline): SEHNR, FQNEAQ (reference sequence). The CDR3 consists of 12 residues.

The J gene is TRBJ2-7, the V gene TRBV20-1; unclear D gene. V was cut by 4 bases and J by 7 bases, with 17 bases left in between. The CDR3 is made up of 13 amino acids. Germline CDR1 and CDR2: DFQATT and SNEGSKA (reference sequence). The CDR3 reads CSAKEWSYNEQYF. CDR3 nucleotides: TGCAGTGCTAAGGAGTGGTCCTACAATGAGCAGTACTTC.

This clonotype came up a few times. This chain joins TRBV29-1 and TRBJ1-1, with a possible D match to TRBD1 (5 bases). Germline V gene lookup returns CDR1 SQVTM and CDR2 ANQGSEA. Trimming shortened V by 1 base and J by 7 bases, and 13 bases separated the two germline ends. This CDR3 is 13 amino acids long. The CDR3 is CSVEVDSTYEAFF. In DNA form, the CDR3 reads TGCAGCGTTGAAGTAGACAGTACTTATGAAGCTTTCTTT.

J is TRBJ2-3 and V is TRBV7-3; D may correspond to TRBD1 or TRBD2 (5 bases each). Trimming took 5 bases from V and 3 from J, leaving 21 bases between them. The CDR3 contains 17 residues. Germline V gene lookup returns CDR1 SGHTA and CDR2 FQGTGA. CDR3 residues: CASSPKGSRWETDTQYF. CDR3 DNA: TGTGCCAGCAGCCCAAAGGGGTCGAGGTGGGAGACAGATACGCAGTATTTT.

This clonotype occurred a few times. V gene TRBV7-8 combines with J gene TRBJ2-1; TRBD2 aligns across 7 bases. The V segment lost 5 bases and the J segment 8 bases; nucleotides outside the gene matches: 9. The V gene's germline CDR1 is SGHVS and CDR2 FQNEAQ. CDR3 length: 14 amino acids. The chain's CDR3 is CASSHGLEVDEQFF. Here the CDR3 DNA reads TGTGCCAGCAGCCACGGACTAGAGGTCGATGAGCAGTTCTTC.

In this sample, this clonotype turned up many times. The chain recombines TRBV2 with TRBJ2-7; D might be TRBD2 (5 bases). The CDR3 runs 14 residues. V was shortened by 2 bases and J by 3 bases, with 11 bases between the two germline ends. Germline V lookup: CDR1 SNHLY, CDR2 FYNNEI. The CDR3 region has the DNA TGTGCCAGCAGTGAATTGGGCGGAGGCTACGAGCAGTACTTC. Translating it yields CASSELGGGYEQYF.

The chain is built from TRBV7-8 and TRBJ2-1, with 9 bases identical to TRBD1. The germline V gene has CDR1 SGHVS and CDR2 FQNEAQ. Trimming at V came to 6 bases and at J to 0 bases, leaving 12 bases not matched to a gene. This CDR3 region has 18 residues. The CDR3 here is CASRNPGQGIGSYNEQFF. The CDR3 region has the DNA TGTGCCAGCAGAAATCCGGGACAGGGTATTGGCTCCTACAATGAGCAGTTCTTC. Variable domain in full (rest from reference TRBV7-8 and TRBJ2-1): GAGVSQSPRYKVAKRGQDVALRCDPISGHVSLFWYQQALGQGPEFLTYFQNEAQLDKSGLPSDRFFAERPEGSVSTLKIQRTQQEDSAVYLCASRNPGQGIGSYNEQFFGPGTRLTVL.

This chain links TRBV24-1 with TRBJ2-2; D call uncertain. V lost 6 bases, J lost 6 bases, and 13 bases lay in between. CDR1 KGHDR and CDR2 SFDVKD come from the germline V gene. The CDR3 has 14 residues. DNA for the CDR3: TGTGCCACCAGTTCGAGAGCTTTTGCCGGGGAGCTGTTTTTT. Translation gives CATSSRAFAGELFF.

Note on this clonotype: Being one base from a much bigger clone, this may be a read error. The chain carries TRBV30 and TRBJ1-1; D is undetermined. Germline V gene lookup returns CDR1 GTSNPN and CDR2 SVGIG (reference sequence). V lost 1 base and J lost 2, with 17 bases in between. This CDR3 spans 16 amino acids. CDR3 loop: CAWSEKGGLVNTEAFF. The CDR3 bases are TGTGCCTGGAGTGAGAAAGGCGGGTTAGTCAACACTGAAGCTTTCTTT.

In its sample, this clonotype was seen a few times. The chain carries TRBV4-1 and TRBJ2-7; D is tentatively TRBD1 or TRBD2 (5 bases each). Trimming cost V 4 bases and J 0 bases, with 13 bases left between them. The CDR3 length is 15 residues. In germline, CDR1 is MGHRA, CDR2 YSYEKL. CDR3 loop: CASSPTRDDSYEQYF. The DNA for the CDR3 is TGCGCCAGCAGCCCCACCCGGGACGACTCCTACGAGCAGTACTTC.

The rearrangement links TRBV7-2 to TRBJ2-5; 11 bases line up with TRBD2. The J call may be wrong; the DNA end is better matched by TRBJ2-1. The CDR3 has 16 residues. Germline values: CDR1 SGHTA, CDR2 FQGNSA. DNA of the CDR3: TGTGCCAGCAGCACGACTAGCGGGACTGGGAGAAATGAGCAGTTCTTC. Translating it yields CASSTTSGTGRNEQFF.

CDR3 nucleotides: TGTGCCAGCAGCCAAGCAGCGGGGGAAGGCGAAAAACTGTTTTTT. It yields the protein CASSQAAGEGEKLFF. The chain is built from TRBV4-2 and TRBJ1-4, with D perhaps matching TRBD1 (5 bases). Trimming left V 1 base short and J 8 bases short, with 14 bases between. The CDR3 length is 15 residues. Germline V gene sequence: CDR1 LGHNA, CDR2 YNFKEQ.

The chain combines TRBV4-2 with TRBJ1-1; tentative D call: TRBD1 (5 bases). In germline, CDR1 is LGHNA, CDR2 YNFKEQ. The CDR3 totals 14 residues. V was cut by 4 bases and J by 1 base, with 10 bases left in between. The CDR3 nucleotides read TGTGCCAGCAGCCGACCGGACAAGAACACTGAAGCTTTCTTT. Translated, it gives CASSRPDKNTEAFF.

In nucleotides, the CDR3 is TGTGCCAGCAGTTTATCGGTAGCGGACGGGGAGCTGTTTTTT. Translated, it gives CASSLSVADGELFF. The gene calls are TRBV27 and TRBJ2-2; tentatively, D is TRBD2 (6 bases). The V gene lost 0 bases and the J gene lost 7 bases, with 9 bases spanning the gap. CDR1 is MNHEY and CDR2 is SMNVEV in the germline V gene (reference sequence). The length of the CDR3 is 14 residues.

The rearrangement links TRBV30 to TRBJ1-1; D call uncertain. The CDR3 consists of 11 residues. Trimming took off 3 bases at V and 4 bases at J, with 6 bases between the two ends. Germline V CDR1 and CDR2: GTSNPN, SVGIG (reference sequence). The CDR3 loop is CAWSRLTEAFF. Here the CDR3 DNA reads TGTGCCTGGAGCCGCCTCACTGAAGCTTTCTTT.

The rearrangement joins TRBV9 to TRBJ2-1, with TRBD2 matching 8 bases. V lost 4 bases, J lost 4 bases, and 7 bases stayed unmatched. CDR3 length: 15 residues. Germline V gene lookup returns CDR1 SGDLS and CDR2 YYNGEE. The CDR3 protein is CASSSSGRPYNEQFF. Written as DNA, the CDR3 is TGTGCCAGCAGCTCGAGCGGGAGACCATACAATGAGCAGTTCTTC. Looking up the rest from reference TRBV9 and TRBJ2-1 gives the full variable domain: DSGVTQTPKHLITATGQRVTLRCSPRSGDLSVYWYQQSLDQGLQFLIQYYNGEERAKGNILERFSAQQFPDLHSELNLSSLELGDSALYFCASSSSGRPYNEQFFGPGTRLTVL.

This clonotype was seen once. The chain has TRBV5-1 and TRBJ1-2; no firm D call. Germline V gene sequence: CDR1 SGHRS, CDR2 YFSETQ. V was trimmed by 4 bases and J by 3 bases, leaving 19 bases between them. This CDR3 spans 16 amino acids. DNA for the CDR3: TGCGCCAGCAGCCAAGAAATTTACAGTACGGACTATGGCTACACCTTC. Its protein product is CASSQEIYSTDYGYTF. Drawing the rest from reference TRBV5-1 and TRBJ1-2, the complete variable domain is KAGVTQTPRYLIKTRGQQVTLSCSPISGHRSVSWYQQTPGQGLQFLFEYFSETQRNKGNFPGRFSGRQFSNSRSEMNVSTLELGDSALYLCASSQEIYSTDYGYTFGSGTRLTVV.

The genes are TRBV7-2 and TRBJ2-1, with no clear D. This CDR3 contains 13 residues. The ends were cut back, 5 bases at V and 8 bases at J, with 13 bases in the middle. Germline CDR1 is SGHTA and CDR2 is FQGNSA. CDR3 loop: CASSPYQFDEQFF. CDR3 DNA: TGTGCCAGCAGCCCCTACCAGTTCGATGAGCAGTTCTTC.

Only a few counts were recorded for this clonotype. This chain connects TRBV19 to TRBJ1-1; TRBD1 is a possible D gene (6 bases). The CDR3 contains 15 residues. V lost 1 base and J 7 bases, leaving 16 bases between the germline ends. Per germline, CDR1 LNHDA and CDR2 SQIVND (reference sequence). CDR3 region: CASSIVQPGAGEAFF. In nucleotides, the CDR3 is TGTGCCAGTAGTATAGTTCAACCGGGGGCAGGTGAAGCTTTCTTT.

The chain employs TRBV2 and TRBJ2-1; 12 bases fit TRBD2. The CDR3 is 15 residues long. The J segment lost 7 bases and the V segment lost 3 bases, leaving 4 bases of the junction unmatched. Germline CDR1 SNHLY, CDR2 FYNNEI. Here the CDR3 reads CASSELGLAGNEQFF. The DNA of the CDR3 is TGTGCCAGCAGTGAGTTGGGACTAGCGGGTAATGAGCAGTTCTTC.